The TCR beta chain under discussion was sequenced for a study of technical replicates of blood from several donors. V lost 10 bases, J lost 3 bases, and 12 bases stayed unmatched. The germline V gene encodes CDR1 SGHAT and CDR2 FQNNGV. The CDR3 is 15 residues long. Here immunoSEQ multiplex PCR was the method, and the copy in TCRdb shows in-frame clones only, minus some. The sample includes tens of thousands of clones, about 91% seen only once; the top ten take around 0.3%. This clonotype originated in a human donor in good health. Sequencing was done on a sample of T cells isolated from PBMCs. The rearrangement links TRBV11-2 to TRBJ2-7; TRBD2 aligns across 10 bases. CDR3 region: CATQRVLAGDYEQYF. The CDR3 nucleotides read TGTGCCACCCAGCGTGTCCTAGCGGGGGACTACGAGCAGTACTTC. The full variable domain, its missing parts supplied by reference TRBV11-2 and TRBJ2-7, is EAGVAQSPRYKIIEKRQSVAFWCNPISGHATLYWYQQILGQGPKLLIQFQNNGVVDDSQLPKDRFSAERLKGVDSTLKIQPAKLEDSAVYLCATQRVLAGDYEQYFGPGTRLTVT.